The 12 T cell receptor beta chains reported below all come from one sample, sequenced in a study of cytomegalovirus exposure and HLA in healthy donors. The PCR had 60 Vbeta and 13 Jbeta primers. Assay: immunoSEQ multiplex PCR; the TCRdb copy retains only in-frame clones and omits some. The sample lists about 120,000 clones, 79% occurring once. Sequenced sample: PBMCs. These receptors all come from a man younger than 45 in good health and CMV-seropositive.

V usage is TRBV5-1 and J usage is TRBJ1-2; 8 positions agree with TRBD1. With V trimmed by 4 bases and J by 0 bases, 5 bases remained unmatched. The CDR3 sequence is 15 residues long. CDR1 SGHRS and CDR2 YFSETQ come from the germline V gene. The CDR3 region is CASSIRQGTNYGYTF. The CDR3 DNA sequence: TGCGCCAGCAGCATTCGACAGGGGACTAACTATGGCTACACCTTC. The variable domain in full, completed from reference TRBV5-1 and TRBJ1-2, reads KAGVTQTPRYLIKTRGQQVTLSCSPISGHRSVSWYQQTPGQGLQFLFEYFSETQRNKGNFPGRFSGRQFSNSRSEMNVSTLELGDSALYLCASSIRQGTNYGYTFGSGTRLTVV.

The gene calls are TRBV4-2 and TRBJ1-6; D not resolved. CDR1 is LGHNA, CDR2 YNFKEQ, per germline. V shed 4 bases and J shed 5 bases, with 15 bases lying between them. There are 16 residues in the CDR3. CDR3: CASSLLAGINNSPLHF. The DNA for the CDR3 is TGTGCCAGCAGCCTCCTGGCGGGGATCAATAATTCACCCCTCCACTTT.

The genes are TRBV27 and TRBJ2-7; 10 bases match TRBD1. V was clipped by 6 bases and J by 3 bases; unmatched bases: 11. Germline V CDR1 and CDR2: MNHEY, SMNVEV (reference sequence). This CDR3 comprises 16 residues. CDR3 nucleotides: TGTGCCAGCAGCCGTAGACCGGGACAGGGGTACTACGAGCAGTACTTC. Protein: CASSRRPGQGYYEQYF.

The V and J genes are TRBV2 and TRBJ2-7, with D perhaps TRBD2 (6 bases). Germline CDR1 SNHLY, CDR2 FYNNEI. V lost 8 bases to trimming and J lost 2 bases, with 16 bases between them. This CDR3 has 14 amino acids. The CDR3 nucleotides read TGTGCCAGCTCCTTAGGGTGGACTACCTACGAGCAGTACTTC. Protein product: CASSLGWTTYEQYF.

The gene calls are TRBV7-2 and TRBJ1-5; D is perhaps TRBD1 (6 bases). Trimming took 1 base from V and 6 from J, leaving 13 bases between them. Germline assignment: CDR1 SGHTA and CDR2 FQGNSA. There are 15 residues in the CDR3. The CDR3, as DNA: TGTGCCAGCAGCTTAGAGTGGGGGGGCGGTCAGCCCCAGCATTTT. It is translated as CASSLEWGGGQPQHF. The full variable domain, rest sourced from reference TRBV7-2 and TRBJ1-5, is GAGVSQSPSNKVTEKGKDVELRCDPISGHTALYWYRQSLGQGLEFLIYFQGNSAPDKSGLPSDRFSAERTGGSVSTLTIQRTQQEDSAVYLCASSLEWGGGQPQHFGDGTRLSIL.

The V call is TRBV9, the J call TRBJ2-1; 8 bases agree with TRBD2. Looked up from germline, CDR1 is SGDLS and CDR2 is YYNGEE. The CDR3 extends over 16 amino acids. Trimming at V came to 0 bases and at J to 6 bases, leaving 8 bases not matched to a gene. The chain's CDR3 is CASSVVPSGGGNEQFF. CDR3 in DNA: TGTGCCAGCAGCGTAGTCCCCAGCGGGGGTGGCAATGAGCAGTTCTTC.

In this sample, this clone turned up a few times. The genes are TRBV28 and TRBJ1-2; 10 bases map to TRBD1. The V and J ends lost 1 base and 5 bases, in that order; junction bases with no gene match: 4. The CDR3 runs 15 residues. Germline V gene lookup returns CDR1 MDHEN and CDR2 SYDVKM. The CDR3 DNA reads TGTGCCAGCAGTTTATCAGGGACAGGGGTTTATGGCTACACCTTC. It specifies CASSLSGTGVYGYTF.

The chain carries TRBV10-3 and TRBJ1-5; D is possibly TRBD1 (6 bases). CDR3 size: 16 residues. CDR1 and CDR2 from the germline V gene are ENHRY and SYGVKD. The germline V and J ends were trimmed by 3 bases and 3 bases, with 15 bases remaining between them. Here the CDR3 DNA reads TGTGCCATCAGTGAATTTCAGGGGCAGTCCAATCAGCCCCAGCATTTT. It codes for CAISEFQGQSNQPQHF.

This clone was observed a handful of times. The CDR3 is CASSYRGGNMNTEAFF. The CDR3 nucleotides read TGTGCCAGCAGCTACAGGGGGGGGAATATGAACACTGAAGCTTTCTTT. J is TRBJ1-1 and V is TRBV5-8; 8 bases align to TRBD1. Germline trimming cut 3 bases from V and 0 bases from J; bases unmatched to any gene: 7. The length of the CDR3 is 16 residues. Germline V lookup: CDR1 SGHTS, CDR2 YDEGEE.

There are a few counts of this clone. The chain links TRBV11-3 to TRBJ2-7; TRBD1 matches at 8 bases. Germline CDR1 is SGHNT and CDR2 is YENEEA. The CDR3 is made up of 14 amino acids. J gave up 1 base and V 5 bases, and 4 bases lay outside the gene matches. DNA of the CDR3: TGTGCCAGCAGCATTTGGGACAGGTCCTACGAGCAGTACTTC. Translation gives CASSIWDRSYEQYF.

This chain links TRBV7-2 with TRBJ2-3, with D maybe TRBD1 (6 bases). With 2 bases removed from V and 6 bases from J, the gap between germline ends came to 9 bases. Germline V gives CDR1 SGHTA, CDR2 FQGNSA. The CDR3 is 13 residues long. CDR3 residues: CASSLSRGDTQYF. Here the CDR3 DNA reads TGTGCCAGCAGCTTATCCAGGGGTGATACGCAGTATTTT.

The rearrangement links TRBV27 to TRBJ1-1; weak D call: TRBD1 (5 bases). This CDR3 is built from 17 residues. The V gene lost 1 base and the J gene lost 6 bases, with 21 bases spanning the gap. Germline loops: CDR1 MNHEY, CDR2 SMNVEV (reference sequence). The CDR3 nucleotides are TGTGCCAGCAGTTTATTTTGGTGGAGGGGTGGAACGGCTGAAGCTTTCTTT. As protein: CASSLFWWRGGTAEAFF.